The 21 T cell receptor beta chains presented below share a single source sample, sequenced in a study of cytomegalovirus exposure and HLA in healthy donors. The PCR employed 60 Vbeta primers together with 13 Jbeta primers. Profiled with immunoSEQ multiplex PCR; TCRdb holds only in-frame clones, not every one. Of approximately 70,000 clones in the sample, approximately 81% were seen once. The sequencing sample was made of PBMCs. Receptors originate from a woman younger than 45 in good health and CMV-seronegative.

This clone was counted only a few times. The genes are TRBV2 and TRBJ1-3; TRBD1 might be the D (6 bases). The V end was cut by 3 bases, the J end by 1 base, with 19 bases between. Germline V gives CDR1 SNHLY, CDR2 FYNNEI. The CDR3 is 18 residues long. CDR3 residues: CASSDNRALPRSGNTIYF. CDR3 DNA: TGTGCCAGCAGTGATAACAGGGCGCTCCCCAGGTCTGGAAACACCATATATTTT.

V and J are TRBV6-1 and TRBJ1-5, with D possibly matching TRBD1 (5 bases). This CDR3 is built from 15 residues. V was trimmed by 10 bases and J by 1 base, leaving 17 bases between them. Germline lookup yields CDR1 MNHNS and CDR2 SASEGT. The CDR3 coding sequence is TGTGCCACCCTTTTCCTAGACAGAAGCAATCAGCCCCAGCATTTT. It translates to CATLFLDRSNQPQHF.

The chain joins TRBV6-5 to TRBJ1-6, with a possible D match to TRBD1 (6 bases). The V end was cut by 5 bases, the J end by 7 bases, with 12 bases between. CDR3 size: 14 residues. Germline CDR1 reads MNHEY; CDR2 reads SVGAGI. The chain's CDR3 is CASSPRGTNSPLHF. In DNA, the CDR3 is TGTGCCAGCAGTCCCAGGGGAACGAATTCACCCCTCCACTTT.

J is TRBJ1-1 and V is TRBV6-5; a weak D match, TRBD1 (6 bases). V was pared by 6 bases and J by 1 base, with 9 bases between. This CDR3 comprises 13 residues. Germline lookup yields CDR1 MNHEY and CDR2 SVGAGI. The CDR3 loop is CASRRQANTEAFF. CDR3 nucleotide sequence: TGTGCCAGCAGAAGACAGGCGAACACTGAAGCTTTCTTT.

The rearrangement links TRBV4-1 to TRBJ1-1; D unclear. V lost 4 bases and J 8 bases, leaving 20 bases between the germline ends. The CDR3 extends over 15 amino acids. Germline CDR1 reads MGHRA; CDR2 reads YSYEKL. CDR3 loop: CASSPRGPGGVEAFF. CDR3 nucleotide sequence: TGCGCCAGCAGCCCCCGAGGTCCTGGCGGGGTGGAAGCTTTCTTT.

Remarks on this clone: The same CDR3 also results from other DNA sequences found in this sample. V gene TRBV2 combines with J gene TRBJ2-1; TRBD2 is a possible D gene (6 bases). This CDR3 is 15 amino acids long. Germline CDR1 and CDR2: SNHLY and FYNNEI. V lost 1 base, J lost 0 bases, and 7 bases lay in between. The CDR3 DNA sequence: TGTGCCAGCAGTGAAGGCGGGGTCTCCTACAATGAGCAGTTCTTC. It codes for CASSEGGVSYNEQFF.

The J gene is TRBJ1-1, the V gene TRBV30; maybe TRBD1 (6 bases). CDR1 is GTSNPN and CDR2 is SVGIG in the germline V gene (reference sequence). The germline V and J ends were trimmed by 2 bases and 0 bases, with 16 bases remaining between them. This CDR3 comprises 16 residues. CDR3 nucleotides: TGTGCCTGGAGTACGGGTAGGGGACAAATGAACACTGAAGCTTTCTTT. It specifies CAWSTGRGQMNTEAFF.

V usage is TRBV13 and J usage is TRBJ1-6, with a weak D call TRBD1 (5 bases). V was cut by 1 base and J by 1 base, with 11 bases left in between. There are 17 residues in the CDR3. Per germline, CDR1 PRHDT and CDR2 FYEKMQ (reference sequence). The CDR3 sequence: CASSLEGRGSYNSPLHF. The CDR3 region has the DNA TGTGCCAGCAGCTTAGAGGGGCGGGGATCCTATAATTCACCCCTCCACTTT.

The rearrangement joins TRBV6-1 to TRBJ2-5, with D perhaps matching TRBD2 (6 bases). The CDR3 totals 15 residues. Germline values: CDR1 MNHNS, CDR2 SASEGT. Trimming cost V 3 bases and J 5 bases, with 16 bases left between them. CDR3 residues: CASSESWGDGETQYF. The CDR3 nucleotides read TGTGCCAGCAGTGAGTCTTGGGGGGATGGGGAGACCCAGTACTTC.

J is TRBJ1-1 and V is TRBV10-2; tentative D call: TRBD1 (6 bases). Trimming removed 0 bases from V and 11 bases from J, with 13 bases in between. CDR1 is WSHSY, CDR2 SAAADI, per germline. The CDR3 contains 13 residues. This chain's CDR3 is CASSESKGVVAFF. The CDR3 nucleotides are TGCGCCAGCAGTGAGTCGAAGGGGGTGGTTGCTTTCTTT.

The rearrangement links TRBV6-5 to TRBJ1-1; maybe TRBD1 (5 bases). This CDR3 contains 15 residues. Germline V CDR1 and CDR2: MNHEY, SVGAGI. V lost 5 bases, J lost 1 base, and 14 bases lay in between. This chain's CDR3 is CASSTSGTKNTEAFF. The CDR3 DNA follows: TGTGCCAGCAGTACATCAGGGACTAAGAACACTGAAGCTTTCTTT.

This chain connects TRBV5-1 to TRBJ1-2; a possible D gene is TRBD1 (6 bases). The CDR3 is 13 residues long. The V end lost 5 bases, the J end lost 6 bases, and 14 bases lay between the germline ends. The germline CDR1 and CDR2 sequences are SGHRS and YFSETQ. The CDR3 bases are TGCGCCAGCAGTACCGGGACAAACAATGGCTACACCTTC. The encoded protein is CASSTGTNNGYTF.

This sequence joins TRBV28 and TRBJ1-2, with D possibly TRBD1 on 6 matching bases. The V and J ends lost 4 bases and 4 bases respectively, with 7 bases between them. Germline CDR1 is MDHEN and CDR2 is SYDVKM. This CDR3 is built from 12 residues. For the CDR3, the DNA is TGTGCCAGCAGTTCGGACAGCTATGGCTACACCTTC. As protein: CASSSDSYGYTF.

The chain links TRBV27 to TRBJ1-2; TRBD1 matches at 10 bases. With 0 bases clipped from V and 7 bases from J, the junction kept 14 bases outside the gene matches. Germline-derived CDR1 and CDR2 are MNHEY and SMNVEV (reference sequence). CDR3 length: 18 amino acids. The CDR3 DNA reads TGTGCCAGCAGTTTATCCATGGGACAGGGGACCCGGTTAGGTGGCTACACCTTC. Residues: CASSLSMGQGTRLGGYTF.

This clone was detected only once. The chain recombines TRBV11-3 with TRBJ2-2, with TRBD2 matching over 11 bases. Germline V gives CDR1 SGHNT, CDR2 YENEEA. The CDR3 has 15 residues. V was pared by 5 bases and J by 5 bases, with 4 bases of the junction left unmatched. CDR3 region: CASSTGLAGTGELFF. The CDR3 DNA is TGTGCCAGCAGCACTGGACTAGCGGGTACCGGGGAGCTGTTTTTT.

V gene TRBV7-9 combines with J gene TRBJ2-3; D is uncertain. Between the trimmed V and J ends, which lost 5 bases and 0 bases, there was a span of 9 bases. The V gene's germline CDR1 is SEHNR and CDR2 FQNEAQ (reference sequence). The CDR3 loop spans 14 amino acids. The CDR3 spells CASSVTSSTDTQYF. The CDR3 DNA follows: TGTGCCAGCAGCGTCACATCTAGCACAGATACGCAGTATTTT.

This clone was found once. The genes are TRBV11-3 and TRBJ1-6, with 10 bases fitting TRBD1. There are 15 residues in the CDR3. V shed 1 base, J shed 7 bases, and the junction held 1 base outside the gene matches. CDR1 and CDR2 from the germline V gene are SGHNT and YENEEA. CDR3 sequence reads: CASSLGQGANSPLHF. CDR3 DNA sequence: TGTGCCAGCAGCTTAGGACAGGGGGCCAATTCACCCCTCCACTTT.

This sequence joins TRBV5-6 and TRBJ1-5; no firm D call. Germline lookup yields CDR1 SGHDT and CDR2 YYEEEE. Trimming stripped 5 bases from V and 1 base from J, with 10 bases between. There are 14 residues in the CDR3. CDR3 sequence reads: CASSVMGSNQPQHF. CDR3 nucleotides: TGTGCCAGCAGTGTCATGGGCAGCAATCAGCCCCAGCATTTT.

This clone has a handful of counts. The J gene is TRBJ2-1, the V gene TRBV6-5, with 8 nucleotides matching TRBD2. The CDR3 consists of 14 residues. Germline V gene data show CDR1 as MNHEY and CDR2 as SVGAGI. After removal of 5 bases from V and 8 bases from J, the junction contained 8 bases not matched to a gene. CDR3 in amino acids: CASSAGGARYEQFF. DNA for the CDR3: TGTGCCAGCAGTGCCGGGGGGGCAAGGTATGAGCAGTTCTTC.

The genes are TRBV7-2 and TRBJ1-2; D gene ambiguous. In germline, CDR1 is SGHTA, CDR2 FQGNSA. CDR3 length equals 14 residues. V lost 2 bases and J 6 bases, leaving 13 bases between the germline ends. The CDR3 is CASSLPQLPHGYTF. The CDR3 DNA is TGTGCCAGCAGCTTACCACAGCTACCCCATGGCTACACCTTC.

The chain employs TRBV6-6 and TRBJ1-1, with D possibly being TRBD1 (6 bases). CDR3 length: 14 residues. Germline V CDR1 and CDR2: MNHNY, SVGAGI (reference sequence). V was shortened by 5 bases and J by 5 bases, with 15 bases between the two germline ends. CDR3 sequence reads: CASSPPSGATEAFF. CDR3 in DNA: TGTGCCAGCAGTCCGCCCTCAGGGGCGACTGAAGCTTTCTTT.